The 7 T cell receptor beta chains below all came from one sample that was sequenced in a study of shared T cell receptors in the human thymus. Only in-frame clones appear in the TCRdb table, and some are missing; sequencing was by immunoSEQ multiplex PCR. The sample consists of over 650,000 clones, more than 70% of them appearing once. These data also formed part of another study, on human thymus T cells.

The sample consisted of thymocytes. The source is a boy younger than two with a congenital heart defect.

The chain is built from TRBV27 and TRBJ1-1; possibly TRBD1 for D (6 bases). The CDR3 spans 13 residues. V was clipped by 7 bases and J by 7 bases, with 16 bases between them. Germline V gene lookup returns CDR1 MNHEY and CDR2 SMNVEV (reference sequence). CDR3: CASIGPSTGEAFF. CDR3 nucleotides: TGTGCCAGCATTGGGCCCTCGACAGGTGAAGCTTTCTTT.

The V call is TRBV7-6, the J call TRBJ2-7; TRBD2 matches 7 bases. Germline lookup yields CDR1 SGHVS and CDR2 FNYEAQ. Unmatched junction bases numbered 11, after V lost 8 bases and J lost 7 bases. CDR3 length: 13 residues. The CDR3 region has the DNA TGTGCCAGCGGGGTAGCGGGTCATAGGGAGCAGTACTTC. The encoded protein is CASGVAGHREQYF.

The chain uses TRBV10-3 and TRBJ2-7; 13 bases agree with TRBD2. The CDR3 runs to 18 residues. V gave up 3 bases and J gave up 1 base; unmatched junction bases: 9. The germline V gene encodes CDR1 ENHRY and CDR2 SYGVKD. In DNA, the CDR3 is TGTGCCATCAGTGAAGGGGACGGGACTAGCGGGACATCCTACGAGCAGTACTTC. Amino acid sequence: CAISEGDGTSGTSYEQYF.

This sequence joins TRBV4-3 and TRBJ2-5; D not resolved. The V gene lost 4 bases and the J gene lost 2 bases, with 11 bases spanning the gap. The CDR3 contains 14 residues. CDR1 and CDR2 (germline): LGHNA, YSLEER. The CDR3 here is CASSPVAEQETQYF. CDR3 DNA sequence: TGCGCCAGCAGCCCTGTCGCGGAACAAGAGACCCAGTACTTC.

The chain couples TRBV14 to TRBJ2-5, with D unclear. CDR1 is SGHDN, CDR2 FVKESK, per germline. Trimming cost V 5 bases and J 5 bases, with 12 bases left between them. This CDR3 is 13 amino acids long. CDR3: CASSSLLSETQYF. CDR3 nucleotides: TGTGCCAGCAGCTCCTTGCTATCCGAGACCCAGTACTTC.

This clone was seen a handful of times. CDR3 DNA sequence: TGTGCCGGCTGGAGGGTCGGCGAGCAGTACTTC. The encoded protein is CAGWRVGEQYF. This sequence joins TRBV2 and TRBJ2-7; possibly TRBD2 for D (6 bases). The germline gives CDR1 SNHLY, CDR2 FYNNEI. V was trimmed by 11 bases and J by 6 bases, leaving 14 bases between them. This CDR3 has 11 residues. Complete variable domain (other parts from reference TRBV2 and TRBJ2-7): EPEVTQTPSHQVTQMGQEVILRCVPISNHLYFYWYRQILGQKVEFLVSFYNNEISEKSEIFDDQFSVERPDGSNFTLKIRSTKLEDSAMYFCAGWRVGEQYFGPGTRLTVT.

V is TRBV28 and J is TRBJ1-1; D call uncertain. The CDR3 loop spans 13 amino acids. V lost 7 bases, J lost 3 bases, and 12 bases lay in between. Germline CDR1 MDHEN, CDR2 SYDVKM. The CDR3 DNA sequence: TGTGCCAGCAACCATCTAGAGGACACTGAAGCTTTCTTT. Translating it yields CASNHLEDTEAFF.